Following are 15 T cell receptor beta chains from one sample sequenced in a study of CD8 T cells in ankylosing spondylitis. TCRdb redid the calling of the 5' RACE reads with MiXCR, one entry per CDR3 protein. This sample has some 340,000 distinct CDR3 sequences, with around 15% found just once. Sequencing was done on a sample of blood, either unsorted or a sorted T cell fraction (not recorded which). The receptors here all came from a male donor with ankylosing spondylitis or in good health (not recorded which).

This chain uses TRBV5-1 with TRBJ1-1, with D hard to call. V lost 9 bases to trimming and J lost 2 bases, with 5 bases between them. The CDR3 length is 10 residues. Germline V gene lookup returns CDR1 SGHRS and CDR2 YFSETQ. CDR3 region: CATSNTEAFF. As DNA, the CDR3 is TGCGCCACCTCAAACACTGAAGCTTTCTTT.

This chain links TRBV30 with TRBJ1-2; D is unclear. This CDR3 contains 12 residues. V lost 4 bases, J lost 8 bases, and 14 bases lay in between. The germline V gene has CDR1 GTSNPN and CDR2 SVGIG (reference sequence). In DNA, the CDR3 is TGTGCCTGGAAGATAGACGGCCCCGGCTACACCTTC. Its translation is CAWKIDGPGYTF. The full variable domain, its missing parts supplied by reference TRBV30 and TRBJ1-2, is SQTIHQWPATLVQPVGSPLSLECTVEGTSNPNLYWYRQAAGRGLQLLFYSVGIGQISSEVPQNLSASRPQDRQFILSSKKLLLSDSGFYLCAWKIDGPGYTFGSGTRLTVV.

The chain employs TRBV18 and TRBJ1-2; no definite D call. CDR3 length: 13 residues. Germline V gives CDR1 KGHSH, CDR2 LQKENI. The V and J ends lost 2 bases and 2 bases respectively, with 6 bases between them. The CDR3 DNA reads TGTGCCAGCTCACCAATACAGAACTATGGCTACACCTTC. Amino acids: CASSPIQNYGYTF.

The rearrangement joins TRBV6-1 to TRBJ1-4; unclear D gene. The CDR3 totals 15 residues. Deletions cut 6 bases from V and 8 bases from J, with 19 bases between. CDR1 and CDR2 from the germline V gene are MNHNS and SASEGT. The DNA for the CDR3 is TGTGCCAGCAGCAGCAGGAGGAGGGAGAGCGAAAAACTGTTTTTT. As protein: CASSSRRRESEKLFF.

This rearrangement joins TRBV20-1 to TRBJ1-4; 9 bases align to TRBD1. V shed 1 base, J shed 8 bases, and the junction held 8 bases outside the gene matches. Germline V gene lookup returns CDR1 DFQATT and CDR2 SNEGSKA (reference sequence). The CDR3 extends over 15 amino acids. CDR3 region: CSARAEGQGGEKLFF. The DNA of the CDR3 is TGCAGTGCTAGAGCCGAGGGACAGGGTGGAGAAAAACTGTTTTTT.

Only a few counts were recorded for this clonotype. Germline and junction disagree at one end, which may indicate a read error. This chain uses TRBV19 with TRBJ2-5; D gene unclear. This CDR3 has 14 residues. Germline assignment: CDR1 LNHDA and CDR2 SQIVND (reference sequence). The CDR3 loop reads CASSIAANQETQYF. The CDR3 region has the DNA TGTGCCAGTAGTATAGCGGCAAACCAGGAGACCCAGTACTTC.

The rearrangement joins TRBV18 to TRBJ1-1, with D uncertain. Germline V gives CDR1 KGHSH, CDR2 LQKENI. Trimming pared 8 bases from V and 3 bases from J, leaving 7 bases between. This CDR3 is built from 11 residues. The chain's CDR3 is CASGSYTEAFF. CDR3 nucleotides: TGTGCCAGCGGATCTTACACTGAAGCTTTCTTT.

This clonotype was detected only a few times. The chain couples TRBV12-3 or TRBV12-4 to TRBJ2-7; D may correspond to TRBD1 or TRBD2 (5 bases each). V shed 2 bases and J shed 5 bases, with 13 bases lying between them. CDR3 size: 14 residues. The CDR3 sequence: CASSLSGAENEQYF. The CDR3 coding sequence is TGTGCCAGCAGTTTATCCGGGGCGGAGAACGAGCAGTACTTC.

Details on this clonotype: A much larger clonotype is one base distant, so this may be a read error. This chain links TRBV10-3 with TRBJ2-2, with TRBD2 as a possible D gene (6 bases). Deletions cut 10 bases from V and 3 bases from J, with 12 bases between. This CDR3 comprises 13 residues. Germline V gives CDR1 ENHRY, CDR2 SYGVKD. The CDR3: CATGLPYTGELFF. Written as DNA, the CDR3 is TGTGCCACAGGACTACCTTACACCGGGGAGCTGTTTTTT.

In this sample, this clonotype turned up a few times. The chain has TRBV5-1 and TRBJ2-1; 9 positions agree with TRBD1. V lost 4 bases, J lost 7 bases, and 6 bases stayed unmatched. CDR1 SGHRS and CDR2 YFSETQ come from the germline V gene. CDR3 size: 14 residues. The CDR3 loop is CASSGDRVGNEQFF. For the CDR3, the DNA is TGCGCCAGCAGCGGGGACAGGGTTGGGAATGAGCAGTTCTTC.

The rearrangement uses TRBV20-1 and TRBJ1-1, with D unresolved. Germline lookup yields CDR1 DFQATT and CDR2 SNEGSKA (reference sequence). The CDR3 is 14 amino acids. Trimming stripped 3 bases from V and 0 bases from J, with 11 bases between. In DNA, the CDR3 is TGCAGTGCTAGGAATGAACTCTTGAACACTGAAGCTTTCTTT. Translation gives CSARNELLNTEAFF.

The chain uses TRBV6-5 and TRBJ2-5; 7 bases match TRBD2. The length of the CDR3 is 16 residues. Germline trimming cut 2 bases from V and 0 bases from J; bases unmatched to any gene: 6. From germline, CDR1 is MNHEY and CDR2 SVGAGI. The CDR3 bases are TGTGCCAGCAGTTACGTGGGGGGGTGGTACCAAGAGACCCAGTACTTC. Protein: CASSYVGGWYQETQYF.

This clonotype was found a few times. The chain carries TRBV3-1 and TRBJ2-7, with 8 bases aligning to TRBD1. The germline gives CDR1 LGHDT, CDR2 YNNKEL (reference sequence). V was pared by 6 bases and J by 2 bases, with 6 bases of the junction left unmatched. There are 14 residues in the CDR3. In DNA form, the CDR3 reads TGTGCCAGCAGTCATTCAGGGGGCACCTACGAGCAGTACTTC. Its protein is CASSHSGGTYEQYF.

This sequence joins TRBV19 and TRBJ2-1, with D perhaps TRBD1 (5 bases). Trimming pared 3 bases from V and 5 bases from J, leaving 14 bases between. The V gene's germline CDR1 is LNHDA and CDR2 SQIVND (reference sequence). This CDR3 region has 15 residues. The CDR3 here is CASSIGQGRNNEQFF. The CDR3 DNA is TGTGCCAGTAGTATCGGGCAGGGTCGAAACAATGAGCAGTTCTTC.

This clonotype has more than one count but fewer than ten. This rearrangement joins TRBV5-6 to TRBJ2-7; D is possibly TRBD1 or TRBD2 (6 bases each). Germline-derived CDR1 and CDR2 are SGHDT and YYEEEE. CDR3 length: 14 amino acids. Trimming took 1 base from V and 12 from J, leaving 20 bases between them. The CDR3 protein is CASSLLGRGGTGYF. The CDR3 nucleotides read TGTGCCAGCAGCTTGCTTGGCAGGGGAGGAACCGGGTACTTC.